This entry is about one T cell receptor beta chain. Its antigen is as yet unknown. V lost 0 bases, J lost 5 bases, and 11 bases lay in between. The germline CDR1 and CDR2 sequences are SGHRS and YFSETQ. This CDR3 comprises 14 residues. Time point indicated: week 5, during vaccination. The investigators gave 300 ug of mutant IDH1 20-mer peptide in each vaccine dose, together with topical imiquimod. The data were taken from a study of a mutant IDH1 vaccine in newly diagnosed glioma. Study details: Sex among treated patients split about 62% male, roughly 38% female; mean age was approximately 40 years. Whole-study findings and limits: There seemed to be no relation between pseudoprogression and changes in top peripheral T cell clonotypes.

Some clones are missing from TCRdb's copy, which holds only in-frame ones; the method was immunoSEQ multiplex PCR. There are 52,000 or so clones in the sample; roughly 80% occur only once, and approximately 3.3% lies in the top ten. V is TRBV5-1 and J is TRBJ1-2, with D unresolved. This TCR was recovered from a woman between 18 and 30 years old with glioma. Some clones in this sample may be carry-over from other donors' samples. The specimen comprised PBMCs, sampled from a glioma patient whose treatment included an IDH1 peptide vaccine. The CDR3 sequence is CASSLVPDAYGYTF. In DNA, the CDR3 is TGCGCCAGCAGCTTGGTCCCGGACGCGTATGGCTACACCTTC.